The TCR beta chain under discussion was sequenced for a study of T cell responses to AZD1222 COVID-19 vaccine. V was pared by 5 bases and J by 2 bases, with 13 bases between. The CDR3 totals 14 residues. CDR1 is SGHRS and CDR2 is YFSETQ in the germline V gene. Profiling relied on immunoSEQ multiplex PCR, and the TCRdb table lists in-frame clones only, not all of them. The table shows over 100,000 clones, with approximately 91% occurring only once. On this clone: The target antigen is unknown.

Study results and limitations: Among AZD1222 vaccinees, only 5 to 7 were seropositive at baseline. Repertoire sampling occurred only after the peak T cell response. Mostly white British, mostly female donors; authors suggested clonal diversity may be underestimated. Per reports, nearly half of all spike-specific TCRs target regions that are unmutated in variants.

The receptor was derived from an adult who received the AZD1222 COVID-19 vaccine. This chain connects TRBV5-1 to TRBJ1-1; unclear D gene. Sequencing was performed on peripheral blood, taken 28 days after the second AZD1222 dose. Here the CDR3 DNA reads TGCGCCAGCAGGGATCAACGTAAAAACACTGAAGCTTTCTTT. Translation: CASRDQRKNTEAFF.